This passage covers 6 T cell receptor beta chains from one sample sequenced in a study of T cells in tumors after PD-1 blockade. TCRdb's table, derived via immunoSEQ multiplex PCR, lists solely in-frame clones and lacks some. The repertoire consists of roughly 50,000 clones, with just under 80% occurring once and the leading ten covering around 15%. Sample: PBMCs, taken before anti-PD-1 treatment. The origin of the receptors is a human donor with basal cell carcinoma.

V and J are TRBV30 and TRBJ1-1; 8 bases are a match to TRBD1. This CDR3 is built from 14 residues. The germline CDR1 and CDR2 sequences are GTSNPN and SVGIG (reference sequence). J was trimmed by 0 bases and V by 4 bases; bases with no gene match: 4. CDR3 sequence (DNA): TGTGCCTGGACGACAGGGGAAGTGAACACTGAAGCTTTCTTT. Translation gives CAWTTGEVNTEAFF.

This sequence joins TRBV28 and TRBJ1-2; no definite D call. The germline gives CDR1 MDHEN, CDR2 SYDVKM. The V and J ends lost 5 bases and 3 bases respectively, with 10 bases between them. The CDR3 contains 13 residues. CDR3 sequence: CASSPGRYYGYTF. DNA for the CDR3: TGTGCCAGCAGTCCTGGCAGGTACTATGGCTACACCTTC.

The rearrangement uses TRBV7-7 and TRBJ2-1; 8 bases are a match to TRBD2. J was trimmed by 2 bases and V by 5 bases; bases with no gene match: 5. This CDR3 spans 15 amino acids. Germline V gives CDR1 SSHAT, CDR2 FNYEAQ (reference sequence). In DNA form, the CDR3 reads TGTGCCAGCAGCAACCAAGCGGGGGCCTACAATGAGCAGTTCTTC. It specifies CASSNQAGAYNEQFF.

The chain combines TRBV24-1 with TRBJ2-3; D is perhaps TRBD1 (5 bases). Trimming pared 4 bases from V and 1 base from J, leaving 14 bases between. This CDR3 is built from 16 residues. Germline V gives CDR1 KGHDR, CDR2 SFDVKD. The CDR3 DNA is TGTGCCACCAGTGAGTGGGGCCGCAGTGGCACAGATACGCAGTATTTT. Translation gives CATSEWGRSGTDTQYF.

The CDR3 is CASRKEDTQYF. The CDR3 bases are TGTGCCAGCCGCAAGGAAGATACGCAGTATTTT. The chain recombines TRBV6-5 with TRBJ2-3; D ambiguous. The V and J ends lost 8 bases and 5 bases respectively, with 8 bases between them. CDR1 is MNHEY, CDR2 SVGAGI, per germline. The length of the CDR3 is 11 residues.

The rearrangement joins TRBV15 to TRBJ1-5, with a tentative D call TRBD1 (6 bases). CDR1 LNHNV and CDR2 YYDKDF come from the germline V gene (reference sequence). V lost 1 base, J lost 4 bases, and 8 bases lay in between. The CDR3 loop spans 14 amino acids. The CDR3 DNA is TGTGCCACCAGCAGAGCCGACAGGAATCAGCCCCAGCATTTT. Its protein product is CATSRADRNQPQHF.